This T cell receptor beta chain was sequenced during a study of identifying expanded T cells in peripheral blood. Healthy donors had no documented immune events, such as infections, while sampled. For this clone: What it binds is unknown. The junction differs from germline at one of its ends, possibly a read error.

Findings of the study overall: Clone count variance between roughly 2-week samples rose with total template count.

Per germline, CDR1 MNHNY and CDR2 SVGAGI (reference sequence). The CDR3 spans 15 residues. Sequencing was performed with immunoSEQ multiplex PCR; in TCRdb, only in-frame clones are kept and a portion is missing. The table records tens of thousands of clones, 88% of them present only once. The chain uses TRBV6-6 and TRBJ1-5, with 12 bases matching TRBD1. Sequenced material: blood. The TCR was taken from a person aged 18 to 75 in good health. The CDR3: CASESGTGGKQPQHF. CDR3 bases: TGTGCCAGCGAATCCGGGACAGGGGGCAAACAGCCCCAGCATTTT.